Below are 13 T cell receptor beta chains sequenced from a single sample in a study of shared clonotypes between healthy human individuals. Terminally differentiated effector memory CD45RA+ cells were excluded from the naive CD8 cells, which were CD45RO-negative and positively selected for CCR7. The table came from immunoSEQ multiplex PCR; TCRdb's copy has only in-frame clones and leaves some out. The repertoire holds about 680,000 clones, with about 92% as singletons. Material for sequencing was naive CD8+ T cells sorted from blood. The source is a man younger than 40 in good health.

This clone was seen only once. A much larger clonotype is one base distant, so this may be a read error. The gene calls are TRBV5-4 and TRBJ2-3; D not resolved. The CDR3 is made up of 11 amino acids. Trimming pared 3 bases from V and 2 bases from J, leaving 1 base between. CDR1 and CDR2 (germline): SGHNT, YYREEE (reference sequence). This CDR3 reads CASSYTDTQYF. The DNA of the CDR3 is TGTGCCAGCAGCTACACAGATACGCAGTATTTT.

This chain connects TRBV19 to TRBJ1-5; D remains unclear. Trimming took 3 bases from V and 3 from J, leaving 15 bases between them. The CDR3 length is 16 residues. The germline V gene has CDR1 LNHDA and CDR2 SQIVND (reference sequence). The chain's CDR3 is CASSIGTRAPNQPQHF. The CDR3 bases are TGTGCCAGTAGTATTGGTACGAGGGCCCCCAATCAGCCCCAGCATTTT.

This chain joins TRBV27 and TRBJ1-5, with 9 bases aligning to TRBD1. V lost 5 bases, J lost 6 bases, and 8 bases stayed unmatched. CDR1 MNHEY and CDR2 SMNVEV come from the germline V gene (reference sequence). The CDR3 has 15 amino acids. The CDR3 DNA is TGTGCCAGCAGTCCTCGGGACAGGGTGGGTCAGCCCCAGCATTTT. The encoded protein is CASSPRDRVGQPQHF.

The chain couples TRBV4-1 to TRBJ1-1; 8 bases agree with TRBD1. The germline CDR1 and CDR2 sequences are MGHRA and YSYEKL. Unmatched junction bases numbered 8, after V lost 4 bases and J lost 1 base. This CDR3 spans 16 amino acids. CDR3 amino acids: CASSPRGGTGNTEAFF. The DNA for the CDR3 is TGCGCCAGCAGCCCTCGGGGCGGGACAGGGAACACTGAAGCTTTCTTT.

The chain carries TRBV4-1 and TRBJ2-1, with a possible D match to TRBD2 (6 bases). V lost 4 bases to trimming and J lost 6 bases, with 16 bases between them. From germline, CDR1 is MGHRA and CDR2 YSYEKL. This CDR3 spans 15 amino acids. CDR3 nucleotide sequence: TGCGCCAGCAGCCTGAGCGGGCTAGTCGGCAATGAGCAGTTCTTC. Translation gives CASSLSGLVGNEQFF.

Remarks on this clone: The identical CDR3 is also encoded by other nucleotide sequences in the sample. The genes are TRBV27 and TRBJ2-3; D uncertain. The germline V gene encodes CDR1 MNHEY and CDR2 SMNVEV (reference sequence). V gave up 3 bases and J gave up 0 bases, with 4 bases separating them. This CDR3 is built from 13 residues. This CDR3 is CASSLTSTDTQYF. The CDR3 bases are TGTGCCAGCAGTTTGACTAGCACAGATACGCAGTATTTT.

The chain links TRBV7-8 to TRBJ2-1; D gene uncertain. The CDR3 runs to 15 residues. Per germline, CDR1 SGHVS and CDR2 FQNEAQ. Trimming shortened V by 5 bases and J by 0 bases, and 11 bases separated the two germline ends. DNA of the CDR3: TGTGCCAGCAGCCCTTTCCCTAGCTCCTACAATGAGCAGTTCTTC. Translating it yields CASSPFPSSYNEQFF.

The rearrangement links TRBV7-3 to TRBJ2-3; maybe TRBD2 (5 bases). The CDR3 has 13 residues. CDR1 is SGHTA, CDR2 FQGTGA, per germline. V dropped 5 bases and J dropped 2 bases, with 8 bases sitting between them. In DNA form, the CDR3 reads TGTGCCAGCAGCCAGGACTCCACAGATACGCAGTATTTT. It specifies CASSQDSTDTQYF.

The genes are TRBV5-1 and TRBJ2-7, with 9 positions matching TRBD2. V gave up 4 bases and J gave up 0 bases; unmatched junction bases: 5. CDR3 size: 15 residues. Per the germline V gene, CDR1 is SGHRS and CDR2 is YFSETQ. Here the CDR3 DNA reads TGCGCCAGCAGCCTAACTAGCGGGCACTCCTACGAGCAGTACTTC. Residues: CASSLTSGHSYEQYF. Variable domain in full (rest from reference TRBV5-1 and TRBJ2-7): KAGVTQTPRYLIKTRGQQVTLSCSPISGHRSVSWYQQTPGQGLQFLFEYFSETQRNKGNFPGRFSGRQFSNSRSEMNVSTLELGDSALYLCASSLTSGHSYEQYFGPGTRLTVT.

A word on this clone: This same CDR3 is encoded by further DNA sequences in the sample. This sequence joins TRBV19 and TRBJ2-2; D is unclear. The ends were cut back, 0 bases at V and 5 bases at J, with 4 bases in the middle. This CDR3 spans 13 amino acids. CDR1 and CDR2 (germline): LNHDA, SQIVND (reference sequence). The CDR3 is CASSIDLTGELFF. CDR3 nucleotides: TGTGCCAGTAGTATAGATCTGACCGGGGAGCTGTTTTTT.

The chain employs TRBV14 and TRBJ2-3; TRBD2 agrees at 10 bases. The germline gives CDR1 SGHDN, CDR2 FVKESK. With V trimmed by 0 bases and J by 0 bases, 9 bases remained unmatched. This CDR3 contains 19 residues. CDR3 loop: CASSQDKAGGPRSTDTQYF. The CDR3 coding sequence is TGTGCCAGCAGCCAAGATAAAGCGGGAGGGCCGCGTAGCACAGATACGCAGTATTTT.

J is TRBJ1-1 and V is TRBV7-9; unclear D gene. This CDR3 is built from 12 residues. Germline CDR1 reads SEHNR; CDR2 reads FQNEAQ (reference sequence). Deletions cut 2 bases from V and 4 bases from J, with 5 bases between. CDR3 DNA sequence: TGTGCCAGCAGCTTATATTCCACTGAAGCTTTCTTT. Amino acid sequence: CASSLYSTEAFF.

V and J are TRBV2 and TRBJ2-7, with 9 bases aligning to TRBD1. Germline V CDR1 and CDR2: SNHLY, FYNNEI. With 10 bases clipped from V and 5 bases from J, the junction kept 9 bases outside the gene matches. The CDR3 has 13 residues. CDR3 bases: TGTGCCAAGAAGGGACAGGGTGTCAACGAGCAGTACTTC. This encodes CAKKGQGVNEQYF.